A selection of T cell receptor beta chains follows, all from one sample in a study of OX40 agonist ivuxolimab in advanced cancers. The assay was immunoSEQ multiplex PCR, and TCRdb's table has in-frame clones only and misses some. Among tens of thousands of clones listed, approximately 86% were seen once. This material consisted of CD4+ or CD8+ T cells sorted from blood, taken in a trial of the OX40 agonist ivuxolimab. These receptors originate from an adult with an advanced solid tumor such as melanoma, head and neck, liver or kidney cancer. Each CDR3 is given with its conserved first and last residue.

V: TRBV5-1; J: TRBJ1-4; CDR3: CATSAQGRANEKLFF
V: TRBV25-1; J: TRBJ1-1; CDR3: CASSRRQGAGTEAFF
V: TRBV7-3; J: TRBJ2-3; CDR3: CASSLGLAADTQYF
V: TRBV7-9; J: TRBJ2-1; CDR3: CASSFLKDEQFF
V: TRBV6-5; J: TRBJ1-4; CDR3: CASRNGRRDNEKLFF
V: TRBV7-8; J: TRBJ2-6; CDR3: CASSLSPGANVLTF
V: TRBV29-1; J: TRBJ1-2; CDR3: CSVEDRHSGYTF
V: TRBV29-1; J: TRBJ1-5; CDR3: CSVSKGQGNNQPQHF
V: TRBV6-6; J: TRBJ1-1; CDR3: CASSYSGGRTEAFF
V: TRBV5-4; J: TRBJ2-2; CDR3: CASSGPEGALGELFF
V: TRBV27; J: TRBJ2-5; CDR3: CASSLGVLAGGDPGETQYF
V: TRBV5-4; J: TRBJ1-4; CDR3: CASSLAGDLGEKLFF
V: TRBV7-7; J: TRBJ2-3; CDR3: CASSAPGGAQYF
V: TRBV9; J: TRBJ1-6; CDR3: CASSVAPGSYNSPLHF
V: TRBV6-1; J: TRBJ1-5; CDR3: CASSEQGGPQPQHF
V: TRBV9; J: TRBJ2-7; CDR3: CASSASGGQTYEQYF
V: TRBV7-2; J: TRBJ1-1; CDR3: CASSRRRTGNTEAFF
V: TRBV6-5; J: TRBJ1-2; CDR3: CASSYGDRDYGYTF
V: TRBV4-2; J: TRBJ2-1; CDR3: CASSQEGRGEQFF
V: TRBV7-9; J: TRBJ1-1; CDR3: CASSLAGGQNTEAFF
V: TRBV4-1; J: TRBJ2-1; CDR3: CASSLRTSGSSYNEQFF
V: TRBV29-1; J: TRBJ2-1; CDR3: CSVRPPELSSYNEQFF
V: TRBV30; J: TRBJ2-1; CDR3: CAWGTSFSYNEQFF
V: TRBV18; J: TRBJ2-3; CDR3: CASSQTDPLTDTQYF
V: TRBV15; J: TRBJ2-1; CDR3: CATFLAGDYNEQFF
V: TRBV10-3; J: TRBJ2-7; CDR3: CAISAVGGRAGQYF
V: TRBV11-2; J: TRBJ2-1; CDR3: CASSLVTGGGSNEQFF
V: TRBV4-3; J: TRBJ1-2; CDR3: CASSEGQGRGYTF
V: TRBV11-2; J: TRBJ2-5; CDR3: CASSLRTSGKTQYF
V: TRBV5-4; J: TRBJ2-1; CDR3: CASSLSRREIYNEQFF
V: TRBV9; J: TRBJ2-3; CDR3: CASSGRVSTDTQYF
V: TRBV5-4; J: TRBJ2-2; CDR3: CASSQDLSLPGELFF
V: TRBV6-5; J: -; CDR3: CASSYSRQGFYEQYF
V: TRBV6-5; J: TRBJ2-7; CDR3: CASMLAGVRYF
V: TRBV28; J: TRBJ2-2; CDR3: CASKRTSSNTGELFF
V: TRBV18; J: TRBJ2-1; CDR3: CASSKLAGGGEQFF
V: TRBV11-2; J: TRBJ1-2; CDR3: CASSPGTDYGYTF
V: TRBV28; J: TRBJ2-3; CDR3: CASRFLGSGGLTDTQYF
V: TRBV7-9; J: TRBJ1-1; CDR3: CASSRLPGRMNTEAFF
V: TRBV11-3; J: TRBJ2-3; CDR3: CASRSPGPSTDTQYF
V: TRBV27; J: TRBJ2-3; CDR3: CASSSYRDNTDTQYF
V: TRBV4-3; J: TRBJ2-2; CDR3: CASSQTRGAANTGELFF
V: TRBV5-1; J: TRBJ2-7; CDR3: CASSLDGPGYEQYF
V: TRBV9; J: TRBJ2-3; CDR3: CASSVVVGTDTQYF
V: TRBV4-1; J: TRBJ1-2; CDR3: CASSQVQGQGEGGYTF
V: TRBV4-1; J: TRBJ2-3; CDR3: CASSHQDRGRTDTQYF
V: TRBV14; J: TRBJ2-1; CDR3: CASGEVAGGQFF
V: TRBV27; J: TRBJ1-1; CDR3: CASSLSLLGTPNTEAFF
V: TRBV7-9; J: TRBJ2-1; CDR3: CASSRMLGDHNEQFF
V: TRBV5-1; J: TRBJ1-4; CDR3: CASSRRQGENEKLFF